This is a list of T cell receptor beta chains from one sample in a study of cytotoxic CD8 clonotypes in ibrutinib-treated CLL. The data were produced by immunoSEQ multiplex PCR, yet TCRdb's version contains in-frame clones alone and is incomplete. The table has around 310,000 clones, more than 65% seen once; the top ten hold over 6.5%. The starting material was PBMCs, obtained before ibrutinib treatment. These receptor sequences come from a human donor with chronic lymphocytic leukemia. The CDR3 runs from the conserved cysteine through the conserved F or W. The D gene is left open where the match is weak. Rows give clone size only sometimes, using once, few, many, or a class for an expanded clone.

len,v_gene,d_gene,j_gene,abundance,CDR3nt,CDR3aa
16,TRBV5-1,-,TRBJ1-4,-,TGCGCCAGCAGCTTGGATTGGAGGGAAGGAAGTAAAAAACTGTTTTTT,CASSLDWREGSKKLFF
12,TRBV6-5,-,TRBJ2-7,many,TGTGCCAGCAGGCAAGGGGAATACGAGCAGTACTTC,CASRQGEYEQYF
15,TRBV15,-,TRBJ2-3,-,TGTGCCACCAGCAGAGGAGTGCTAGCGAAAGATACGCAGTATTTT,CATSRGVLAKDTQYF
15,TRBV7-9,TRBD2,TRBJ2-3,-,TGTGCCAGCACCTATTTAGCGGGAAGCGCAGATACGCAGTATTTT,CASTYLAGSADTQYF
16,TRBV13,TRBD2,TRBJ2-2,-,TGTGCCAGCAGCTTAACGGCTAGCGGGGACACCGGGGAGCTGTTTTTT,CASSLTASGDTGELFF
15,TRBV10-1,TRBD2,TRBJ2-1,-,TGCGCCAGCAGCCTAGCGGGAGGAGCCCACAATGAGCAGTTCTTC,CASSLAGGAHNEQFF
15,TRBV29-1,TRBD1,TRBJ1-3,-,TGCAGCGTTGAAGCCAGGGGGCTGTATGGAAACACCATATATTTT,CSVEARGLYGNTIYF
14,TRBV5-1,-,TRBJ2-1,-,TGCGCCAGCAGCTTAGTATCCACCTACAATGAGCAGTTCTTC,CASSLVSTYNEQFF
15,TRBV19,-,TRBJ1-1,-,TGTGCCAGTAGTCCCCGGGACATTTGGGACACTGAAGCTTTCTTT,CASSPRDIWDTEAFF
14,TRBV5-5,-,TRBJ1-5,-,TGTGCCAGCAGCTTGGGGACAGACATCCAGCCCCAGCATTTT,CASSLGTDIQPQHF
15,TRBV7-3,TRBD2,TRBJ2-6,-,TGTGCCAGCAGCTTCACTAGCGCTGGGGCCAACGTCCTGACTTTC,CASSFTSAGANVLTF
14,TRBV4-1,-,TRBJ2-7,-,TGCGCCAGCAGCCATGGGGAGAACTTCTACGAGCAGTACTTC,CASSHGENFYEQYF
13,TRBV29-1,-,TRBJ2-2,-,TGCAGCGTTGCCCAAGGGACTCTCGGGGAGCTGTTTTTT,CSVAQGTLGELFF
13,TRBV9,-,TRBJ2-7,-,TGTGCCAGCAGCGTAGGTAAGGTTAGCGAGCAGTACTTC,CASSVGKVSEQYF
14,TRBV19,-,TRBJ2-7,-,TGTGCCAGTAGTATACCCGGGGTCACCTACGAGCAGTACTTC,CASSIPGVTYEQYF
13,TRBV27,TRBD1,TRBJ2-7,-,TGTGCCAGCAGTTTCTCGGGACAGTCGGCCCAGTACTTC,CASSFSGQSAQYF
18,TRBV7-2,TRBD2,TRBJ2-2,-,TGTGCCAGCAGCAATACCTGGGGACTAGCGGCAAGTACCGGGGAGCTGTTTTTT,CASSNTWGLAASTGELFF
18,TRBV29-1,TRBD2,TRBJ2-3,once,TGCAGCGTTGACCGGGAATCAGCTAGCGGTCCTTCAACAGATACGCAGTATTTT,CSVDRESASGPSTDTQYF
14,TRBV27,TRBD1,TRBJ2-7,once,TGTGCCAGCAGTCCCGGGACAGGAAACTACGAGCAGTACTTC,CASSPGTGNYEQYF
14,TRBV15,TRBD1,TRBJ1-2,-,TGTGCCACCAGCAGAGATGACAGGGGGCTTGGCTACACCTTC,CATSRDDRGLGYTF
13,TRBV7-7,-,TRBJ2-5,-,TGTGCTAGCAGCTTCGGTAGGGGTGAGACCCAGTACTTC,CASSFGRGETQYF
17,TRBV4-1,-,TRBJ2-3,-,TGCGCCAGCAGCCCGAGACGAATAGCGGAGGGCACAGATACGCAGTATTTT,CASSPRRIAEGTDTQYF
16,TRBV9,-,TRBJ2-1,-,TGTGCCAGCAGCGTAGGGGGCACTGCCGACTACAATGAGCAGTTCTTC,CASSVGGTADYNEQFF
13,TRBV12-5,-,TRBJ2-5,-,TGTGCTAGTGCTCCGGGGCCGGGGCAGACCCAGTACTTC,CASAPGPGQTQYF
16,TRBV28,-,TRBJ1-5,-,TGTGCCAGCAGTCTCAGAGGCGGGTTTACGAATCAGCCCCAGCATTTT,CASSLRGGFTNQPQHF
11,TRBV28,-,TRBJ2-7,-,TGTGCCAGCAGTTTAATCCGCGAGCAGTACTTC,CASSLIREQYF
15,TRBV15,-,TRBJ1-1,-,TGTGCCACCAGCAGAGAAAAAAGGACGGTCCTGGGAGCTTTCTTT,CATSREKRTVLGAFF
12,TRBV6-5,-,TRBJ2-2,-,TGTGCCACCCGGACAGTCACCGGGGAGCTGTTTTTT,CATRTVTGELFF
15,TRBV27,TRBD1,TRBJ2-1,-,TGTGCCAGCAGGACCCCCGGGCACAGGGGCAATGAGCAGTTCTTC,CASRTPGHRGNEQFF
15,TRBV21-1,-,TRBJ1-4,-,TGTGCCAGCAGCAAAGTTTCCGCCCAGGGTGAAAAACTGTTTTTT,CASSKVSAQGEKLFF
16,TRBV19,TRBD2,TRBJ2-6,-,TGTGCCAGTAGTATCTGGACTAGCTCCGGGGCCAACGTCCTGACTTTC,CASSIWTSSGANVLTF
15,TRBV4-3,TRBD1,TRBJ1-2,-,TGCGCCAGCAGCCACGTCGGGGACAGGGGGTTTTACTACACCTTC,CASSHVGDRGFYYTF
18,TRBV27,TRBD1,TRBJ1-1,-,TGTGCCAGCAACATGGACAGGGTCCGTCCTATGTTGAACACTGAAGCTTTCTTT,CASNMDRVRPMLNTEAFF
14,TRBV4-3,-,TRBJ2-3,-,TGCGCCAGCAGTCCGACCCCGGCTGTTGATACGCAGTATTTT,CASSPTPAVDTQYF
16,TRBV27,-,TRBJ1-4,-,TGTGCCAGCAGTTTACTTTCCACGGGCGCGGGTGAAAAACTGTTTTTT,CASSLLSTGAGEKLFF
14,TRBV6-1,-,TRBJ2-7,few,TGTGCCAGCAGTAGGGGGAGGAGCTCCTACGAGCAGTACTTC,CASSRGRSSYEQYF
14,TRBV29-1,-,TRBJ2-1,-,TGCAGCGTTGAATACGACGGAGGCTACAATGAGCAGTTCTTC,CSVEYDGGYNEQFF
14,TRBV7-9,TRBD1,TRBJ1-1,-,TGTGCCAGCAGGCCTACAGGGGCGAACACTGAAGCTTTCTTT,CASRPTGANTEAFF
14,TRBV6-5,-,TRBJ2-1,-,TGTGCCAGCAGCCCTACTTCCCTCTACAATGAGCAGTTCTTC,CASSPTSLYNEQFF
11,TRBV9,-,TRBJ2-2,-,TGTGCCAGCAGCGCGTCAGAGGAGCTGTTTTTT,CASSASEELFF
15,TRBV27,TRBD2,TRBJ2-1,-,TGTGCCAGCAGTTTATATCTAGCGGGATACAATGAGCAGTTCTTC,CASSLYLAGYNEQFF
20,TRBV7-8,-,TRBJ2-7,-,TGTGCCAGCAGCCGGGGCAGACGCGGTATTATCAGAGTCGGGGAAGTAGAGCAGTACTTC,CASSRGRRGIIRVGEVEQYF
14,TRBV6-5,TRBD2,TRBJ2-7,-,TGTGCCAGCACTGAGCGGGAGGGAGTATACGAGCAGTACTTC,CASTEREGVYEQYF
15,TRBV28,TRBD2,TRBJ2-1,-,TGTGCCAGCAGAACTCCGGGGGGCTCCTACAATGAGCAGTTCTTC,CASRTPGGSYNEQFF
16,TRBV7-3,TRBD1,TRBJ2-3,-,TGTGCCAGCAGCTTACAGGGGGACACTAGCACAGATACGCAGTATTTT,CASSLQGDTSTDTQYF
16,TRBV4-3,TRBD1,TRBJ2-1,-,TGCGCCAGCAGCCTACAGGGGGCCTATCCCTACAATGAGCAGTTCTTC,CASSLQGAYPYNEQFF
12,TRBV9,-,TRBJ2-1,-,TGTGCCAGCCGTTCGTTATACAATGAGCAGTTCTTC,CASRSLYNEQFF
16,TRBV4-2,-,TRBJ2-3,-,TGTGCCAGCAGCCAAGTCGGGACTTCTAGCACAGATACGCAGTATTTT,CASSQVGTSSTDTQYF
13,TRBV7-6,TRBD1,TRBJ1-1,-,TGTGCCAGCAGCTCAGACAGGGCGGCTGAAGCTTTCTTT,CASSSDRAAEAFF
15,TRBV27,-,TRBJ1-2,-,TGTGCCAGCAGTTTATCGAGACTTGGACATAATGGCTACACCTTC,CASSLSRLGHNGYTF
14,TRBV7-2,-,TRBJ1-5,-,TGTGCCAGCAGCCTTGCAGGAGTCAATCAGCCCCAGCATTTT,CASSLAGVNQPQHF
14,TRBV10-2,TRBD1,TRBJ2-7,-,TGCGCCAGCAGTCCCGGGACAGGGCTCTACGAGCAGTACTTC,CASSPGTGLYEQYF
13,TRBV25-1,-,TRBJ1-1,-,TGTGCCAGCAGGGTGGGGCTGAACACTGAAGCTTTCTTT,CASRVGLNTEAFF
14,TRBV12-5,TRBD1,TRBJ1-2,-,TGTGCTAGTGGTTTGGCGGGGGACAGGGATGGCTACACCTTC,CASGLAGDRDGYTF
16,TRBV27,TRBD2,TRBJ2-1,once,TGTGCCAGCAGTTTATTGGGCGGGAGGGCTCGAAATGAGCAGTTCTTC,CASSLLGGRARNEQFF
15,TRBV14,TRBD1,TRBJ2-2,-,TGTGCCAGCAGCCAAAGGGGGCGCGTCACCGGGGAGCTGTTTTTT,CASSQRGRVTGELFF
13,TRBV6-5,-,TRBJ1-1,-,TGTGCCAGCTTGGAGCGGGAGAACACTGAAGCTTTCTTT,CASLERENTEAFF